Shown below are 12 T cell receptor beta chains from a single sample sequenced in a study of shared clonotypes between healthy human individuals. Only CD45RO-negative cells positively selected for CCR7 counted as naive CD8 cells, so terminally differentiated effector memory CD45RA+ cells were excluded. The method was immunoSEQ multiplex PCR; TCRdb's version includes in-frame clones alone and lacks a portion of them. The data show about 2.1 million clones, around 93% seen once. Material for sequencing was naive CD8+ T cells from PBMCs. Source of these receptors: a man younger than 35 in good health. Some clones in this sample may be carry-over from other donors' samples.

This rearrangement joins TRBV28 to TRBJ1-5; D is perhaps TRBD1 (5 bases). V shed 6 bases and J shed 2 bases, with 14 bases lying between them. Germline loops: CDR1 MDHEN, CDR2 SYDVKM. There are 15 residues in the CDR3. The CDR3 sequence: CASSPTEDRNQPQHF. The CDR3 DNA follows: TGTGCCAGCAGCCCGACAGAGGATCGCAATCAGCCCCAGCATTTT.

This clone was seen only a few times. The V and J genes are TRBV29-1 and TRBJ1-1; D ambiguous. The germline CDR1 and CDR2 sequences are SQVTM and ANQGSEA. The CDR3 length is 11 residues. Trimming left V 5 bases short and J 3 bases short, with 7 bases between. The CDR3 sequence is CSVRADTEAFF. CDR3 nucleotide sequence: TGCAGCGTTAGGGCCGACACTGAAGCTTTCTTT.

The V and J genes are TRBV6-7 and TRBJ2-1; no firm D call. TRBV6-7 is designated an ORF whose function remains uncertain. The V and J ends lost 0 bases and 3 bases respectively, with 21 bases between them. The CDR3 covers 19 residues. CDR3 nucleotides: TGTGCCAGCAGTTACTCGATGTTTTGCAACGGCGGAATCTACAATGAGCAGTTCTTC. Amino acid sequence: CASSYSMFCNGGIYNEQFF.

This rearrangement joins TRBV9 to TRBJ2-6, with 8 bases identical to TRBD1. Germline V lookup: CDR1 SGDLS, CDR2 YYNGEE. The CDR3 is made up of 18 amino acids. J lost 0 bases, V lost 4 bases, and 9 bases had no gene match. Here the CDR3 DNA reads TGTGCCAGCAGCCAACCGGGACAGGTCCACTCTGGGGCCAACGTCCTGACTTTC. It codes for CASSQPGQVHSGANVLTF.

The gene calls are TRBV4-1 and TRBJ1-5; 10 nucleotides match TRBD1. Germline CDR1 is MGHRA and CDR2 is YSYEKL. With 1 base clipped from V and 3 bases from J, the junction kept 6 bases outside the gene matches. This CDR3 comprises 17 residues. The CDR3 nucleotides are TGCGCCAGCAGCCAAGGCGCAGGGACAGGGGTCAATCAGCCCCAGCATTTT. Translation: CASSQGAGTGVNQPQHF.

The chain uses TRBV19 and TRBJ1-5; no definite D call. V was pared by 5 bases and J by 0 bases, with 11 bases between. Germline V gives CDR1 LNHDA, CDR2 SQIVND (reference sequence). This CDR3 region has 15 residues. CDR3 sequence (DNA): TGTGCCAGTAGTTGGAATGGGTATAGCAATCAGCCCCAGCATTTT. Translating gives CASSWNGYSNQPQHF.

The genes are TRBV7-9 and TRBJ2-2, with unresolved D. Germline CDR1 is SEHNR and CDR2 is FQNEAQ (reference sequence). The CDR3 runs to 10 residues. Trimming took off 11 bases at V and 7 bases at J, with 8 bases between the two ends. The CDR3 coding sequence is TGTGCCCATAGGGACGGGGAGCTGTTTTTT. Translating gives CAHRDGELFF.

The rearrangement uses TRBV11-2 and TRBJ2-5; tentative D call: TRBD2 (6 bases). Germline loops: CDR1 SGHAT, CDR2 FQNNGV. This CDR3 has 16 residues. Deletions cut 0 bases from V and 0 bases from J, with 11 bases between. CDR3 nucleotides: TGTGCCAGCAGCTTAGATTTTAGCGGCTACCAAGAGACCCAGTACTTC. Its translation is CASSLDFSGYQETQYF.

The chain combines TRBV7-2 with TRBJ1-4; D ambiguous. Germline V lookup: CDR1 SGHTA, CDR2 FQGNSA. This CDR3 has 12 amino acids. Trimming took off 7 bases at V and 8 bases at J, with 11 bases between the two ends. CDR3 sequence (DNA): TGTGCCAGCATGGCGGTGGAAGAAAAACTGTTTTTT. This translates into CASMAVEEKLFF. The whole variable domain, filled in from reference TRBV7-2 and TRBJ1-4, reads GAGVSQSPSNKVTEKGKDVELRCDPISGHTALYWYRQSLGQGLEFLIYFQGNSAPDKSGLPSDRFSAERTGGSVSTLTIQRTQQEDSAVYLCASMAVEEKLFFGSGTQLSVL.

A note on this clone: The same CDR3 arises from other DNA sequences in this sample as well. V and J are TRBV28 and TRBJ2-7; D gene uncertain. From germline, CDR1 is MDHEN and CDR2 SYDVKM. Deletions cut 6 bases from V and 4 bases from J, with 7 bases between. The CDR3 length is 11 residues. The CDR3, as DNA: TGTGCCAGCAGCCTGATATACGAGCAGTACTTC. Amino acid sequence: CASSLIYEQYF.

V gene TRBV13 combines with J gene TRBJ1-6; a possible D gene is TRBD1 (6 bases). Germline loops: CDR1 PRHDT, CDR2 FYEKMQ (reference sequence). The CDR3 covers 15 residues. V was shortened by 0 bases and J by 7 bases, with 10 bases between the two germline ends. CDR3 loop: CASSLGPGANSPLHF. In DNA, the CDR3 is TGTGCCAGCAGCTTAGGTCCGGGGGCGAATTCACCCCTCCACTTT.

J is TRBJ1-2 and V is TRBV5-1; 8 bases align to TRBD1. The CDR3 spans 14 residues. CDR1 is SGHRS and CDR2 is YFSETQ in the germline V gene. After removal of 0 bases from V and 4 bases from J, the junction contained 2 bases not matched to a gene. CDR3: CASSLGTGSYGYTF. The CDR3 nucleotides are TGCGCCAGCAGCTTGGGGACAGGGTCCTATGGCTACACCTTC.